The rows below give T cell receptor beta chains drawn from one sample of a study of T-cell memory formation after mild COVID-19. TCRdb recomputed calls from the 5' RACE reads with MiXCR, one row per CDR3 protein. The sample records approximately 350,000 distinct CDR3 sequences, about an eighth being singletons. Sample: PBMCs or a T cell subset sorted from them (not recorded which). The origin of the receptors is a man younger than 30 who had mild COVID-19 (a few samples of this study predate the infection). Cell type and time point are not known. CDR3s include the opening cysteine and the closing phenylalanine or tryptophan. The D gene is left open where the match is weak. Rows give clone size only sometimes, using once, few, many, or a class for an expanded clone.

CDR3 length | clone size | J gene | D gene | V gene | CDR3 DNA | CDR3 protein
15 | many | TRBJ2-2 | - | TRBV2 | TGTGCCAGCAGTCCAACCGGGCAGAACACCGGGGAGCTGTTTTTT | CASSPTGQNTGELFF
13 | - | TRBJ1-2 | TRBD1 | TRBV10-3 | TGTGCCACCAGACAGGGGAGGGTGGAAGGCTACACCTTC | CATRQGRVEGYTF
15 | - | TRBJ1-2 | - | TRBV9 | TGTGCCAGCAGCGTAGCAATCCCCTCTAACTATGGCTACACCTTC | CASSVAIPSNYGYTF
16 | - | TRBJ2-3 | TRBD2 | TRBV11-2 | TGTGCCAGCAGCTTGACTAGCGGGGTTCGCTTGGATACGCAGTATTTT | CASSLTSGVRLDTQYF
13 | many | TRBJ2-1 | - | TRBV6-5 | TGTGCCAGCAGTCAGACACCCGTCAATGAGCAGTTCTTC | CASSQTPVNEQFF
15 | few | TRBJ1-4 | - | TRBV4-2 | TGTGCCAGCAGCCAAGATAAAAGGGATCGCGAAAAACTGTTTTTT | CASSQDKRDREKLFF
12 | few | TRBJ2-1 | - | TRBV20-1 | TGCAGTGCTAGGGCGACAGGAGATGAGCAGTTCTTC | CSARATGDEQFF
15 | - | TRBJ2-5 | TRBD2 | TRBV27 | TGTGCCAGCAGCCCGGGACTAGCGGGGAAAGAGACCCAGTACTTC | CASSPGLAGKETQYF
14 | - | TRBJ2-7 | - | TRBV7-3 | TGTGCCAGCAGCTTAGGTGGACACTCCTACGAGCAGTACTTC | CASSLGGHSYEQYF
14 | few | TRBJ1-6 | - | TRBV24-1 | TGTGCCCCGGAAGTTAAGGTATACGGTTCACCCCTCCACTTT | CAPEVKVYGSPLHF
14 | - | TRBJ2-7 | - | TRBV19 | TGTGCCAGTAGGAGGAACAGCGCATCCTACGAGCAGTACTTC | CASRRNSASYEQYF
20 | - | TRBJ2-1 | TRBD2 | TRBV9 | TGTGCCAGCAGCGTAGGAGGCCGCGGGGGAACTAGCGGGGGAAGCGGTGAGCAGTTCTTC | CASSVGGRGGTSGGSGEQFF
15 | few | TRBJ2-5 | - | TRBV20-1 | TGCAGTGCTAGAGGTTTAACTAGTATATCCGAGACCCAGTACTTC | CSARGLTSISETQYF
15 | - | TRBJ2-7 | - | TRBV5-1 | TGCGCCAGCAGGTCTACCGGGGGTTCATCCTACGAGCAGTACTTC | CASRSTGGSSYEQYF
17 | - | TRBJ2-5 | TRBD2 | TRBV11-2 | TGTGCCAGCAGCTTAGAGGTACTAGCGGGGGATCAAGAGACCCAGTACTTC | CASSLEVLAGDQETQYF
18 | many | TRBJ2-3 | TRBD2 | TRBV5-1 | TGCGCCAGCAGCTTGTTAGCGGGGGGTTTGGCGAGCACAGATACGCAGTATTTT | CASSLLAGGLASTDTQYF
14 | few | TRBJ1-5 | - | TRBV12-3/TRBV12-4 | TGTGCCAGCAGTTCCGGGCTTCTAAATCAGCCCCAGCATTTT | CASSSGLLNQPQHF
14 | many | TRBJ2-5 | - | TRBV7-2 | TGTGCCAGCAGCTTTCAAGGGGGGCAAGAGACCCAGTACTTC | CASSFQGGQETQYF
15 | many | TRBJ2-3 | - | TRBV7-8 | TGTGCCAGCAGCTTAAAACGGGTTCTCACAGATACGCAGTATTTT | CASSLKRVLTDTQYF
15 | - | TRBJ2-7 | - | TRBV4-1 | TGCGCCAGCAGCCAAGTGAGTATAGAAGACTACGAGCAGTACTTC | CASSQVSIEDYEQYF
17 | few | TRBJ2-3 | TRBD2 | TRBV4-1 | TGCGCCAGCAGCCCGCGGACTAGCGGGGGCCTCACGGATACGCAGTATTTT | CASSPRTSGGLTDTQYF
16 | few | TRBJ1-1 | TRBD1 | TRBV7-2 | TGTGCCAGCAGCCCTGGGACAGCCCGGGGGTCCACTGAAGCTTTCTTT | CASSPGTARGSTEAFF
11 | - | TRBJ1-2 | - | TRBV5-1 | TGCGCCAGCAGCCACGGAGATGGCTACACCTTC | CASSHGDGYTF
15 | few | TRBJ1-2 | - | TRBV25-1 | TGTGCCAGCAGTGAGATTGACAGTTGGATCTATGGCTACACCTTC | CASSEIDSWIYGYTF
14 | - | TRBJ2-1 | TRBD2 | TRBV19 | TGTGCCAGTAGGCCGGGACTAGCGAACAATGAGCAGTTCTTC | CASRPGLANNEQFF
13 | - | TRBJ1-2 | - | TRBV4-3 | TGCGCCAGCAGCCAAGGGGTTACCTATGGCTACACCTTC | CASSQGVTYGYTF
19 | few | TRBJ2-5 | TRBD1 | TRBV5-1 | TGCGCCAGCAGCATACGTCCCGGGACAGGAGAGACAAGCAAAGAGACCCAGTACTTC | CASSIRPGTGETSKETQYF